This TCR beta chain was identified during a study of blood T cell repertoires in COVID-19. TCRdb's copy holds only in-frame clones and misses some; the assay was immunoSEQ multiplex PCR. The sample consists of some 110,000 clones, 76% of them appearing once. Germline loops: CDR1 MNHNY, CDR2 SVGAGI (reference sequence). Between the trimmed V and J ends, which lost 2 bases and 0 bases, there was a span of 7 bases. The CDR3 runs to 14 residues. The rearrangement joins TRBV6-6 to TRBJ2-5; D is undetermined. This sequence originates from a man aged 80 or over with COVID-19, enrolled during active disease. Sequencing was carried out using peripheral blood. Written as DNA, the CDR3 is TGTGCCAGCAGTTACGGGCAGTACCAAGAGACCCAGTACTTC. This codes for CASSYGQYQETQYF.